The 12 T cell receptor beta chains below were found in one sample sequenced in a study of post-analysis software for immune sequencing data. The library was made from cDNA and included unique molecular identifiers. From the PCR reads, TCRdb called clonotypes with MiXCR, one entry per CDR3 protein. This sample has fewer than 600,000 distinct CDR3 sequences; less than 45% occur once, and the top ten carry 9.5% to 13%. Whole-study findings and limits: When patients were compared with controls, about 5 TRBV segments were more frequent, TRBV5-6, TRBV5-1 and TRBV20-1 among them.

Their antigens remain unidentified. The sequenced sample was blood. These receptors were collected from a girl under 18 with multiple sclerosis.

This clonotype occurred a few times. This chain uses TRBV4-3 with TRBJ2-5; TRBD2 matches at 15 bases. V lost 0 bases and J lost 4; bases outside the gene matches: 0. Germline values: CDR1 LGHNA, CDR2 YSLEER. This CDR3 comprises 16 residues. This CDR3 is CASSQEGLAGGETQYF. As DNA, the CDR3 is TGCGCCAGCAGCCAAGAGGGACTAGCGGGAGGAGAGACCCAGTACTTC.

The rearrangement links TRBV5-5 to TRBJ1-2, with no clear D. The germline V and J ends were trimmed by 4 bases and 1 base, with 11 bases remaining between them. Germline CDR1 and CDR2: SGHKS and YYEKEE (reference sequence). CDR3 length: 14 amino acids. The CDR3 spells CASSIPTYNYGYTF. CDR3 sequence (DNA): TGTGCCAGCAGCATCCCGACCTATAACTATGGCTACACCTTC. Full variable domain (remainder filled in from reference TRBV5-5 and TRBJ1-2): DAGVTQSPTHLIKTRGQQVTLRCSPISGHKSVSWYQQVLGQGPQFIFQYYEKEERGRGNFPDRFSARQFPNYSSELNVNALLLGDSALYLCASSIPTYNYGYTFGSGTRLTVV.

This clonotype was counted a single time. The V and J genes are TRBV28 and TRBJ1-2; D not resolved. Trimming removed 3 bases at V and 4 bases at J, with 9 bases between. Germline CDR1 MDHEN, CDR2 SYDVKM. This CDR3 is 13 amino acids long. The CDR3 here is CASSLEAPYGYTF. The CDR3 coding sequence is TGTGCCAGCAGTTTGGAGGCTCCCTATGGCTACACCTTC.

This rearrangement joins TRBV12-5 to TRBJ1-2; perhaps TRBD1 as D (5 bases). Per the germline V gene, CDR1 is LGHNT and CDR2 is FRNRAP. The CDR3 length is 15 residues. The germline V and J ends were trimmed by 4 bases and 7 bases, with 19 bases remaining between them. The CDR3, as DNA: TGTGCTAGTGGTTCATCTCAGGGTTGGTATAGTGGCTACACCTTC. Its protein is CASGSSQGWYSGYTF.

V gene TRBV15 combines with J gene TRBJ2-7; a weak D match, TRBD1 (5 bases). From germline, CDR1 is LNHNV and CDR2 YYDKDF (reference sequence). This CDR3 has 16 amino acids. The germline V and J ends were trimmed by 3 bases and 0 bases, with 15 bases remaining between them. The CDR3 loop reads CATSSGVVGVSYEQYF. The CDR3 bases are TGTGCCACCAGCAGTGGAGTCGTAGGGGTCTCCTACGAGCAGTACTTC.

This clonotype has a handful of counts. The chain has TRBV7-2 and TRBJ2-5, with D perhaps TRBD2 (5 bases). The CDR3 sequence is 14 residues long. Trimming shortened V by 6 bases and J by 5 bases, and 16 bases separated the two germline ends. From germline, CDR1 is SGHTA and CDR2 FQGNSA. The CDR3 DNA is TGTGCCAGCAGACCGACCGCGGGCGGGGAGACCCAGTACTTC. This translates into CASRPTAGGETQYF.

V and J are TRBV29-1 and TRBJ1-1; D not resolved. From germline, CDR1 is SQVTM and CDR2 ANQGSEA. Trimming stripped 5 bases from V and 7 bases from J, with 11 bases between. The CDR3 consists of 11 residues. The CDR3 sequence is CSVPTPNEAFF. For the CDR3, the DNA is TGCAGCGTTCCCACACCCAATGAAGCTTTCTTT.

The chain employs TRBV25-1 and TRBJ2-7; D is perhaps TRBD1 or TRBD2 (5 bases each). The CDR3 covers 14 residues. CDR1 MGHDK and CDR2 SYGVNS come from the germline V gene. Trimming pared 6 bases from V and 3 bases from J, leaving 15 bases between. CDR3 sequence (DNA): TGTGCCAGCAGCTCTCGGGGCAGGAGCTACGAGCAGTACTTC. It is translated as CASSSRGRSYEQYF.

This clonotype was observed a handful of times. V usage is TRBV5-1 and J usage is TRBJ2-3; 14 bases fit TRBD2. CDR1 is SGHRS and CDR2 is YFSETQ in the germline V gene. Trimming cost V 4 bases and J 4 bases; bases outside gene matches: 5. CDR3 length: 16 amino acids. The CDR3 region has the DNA TGCGCCAGCAGCCGGGGACTAGCGGGAGTTCCAGATACGCAGTATTTT. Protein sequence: CASSRGLAGVPDTQYF.

CDR3 sequence (DNA): TGTGCCAGCAGCTCCCCAGCGGGAGGGGCCTACAATGAGCAGTTCTTC. It codes for CASSSPAGGAYNEQFF. This rearrangement joins TRBV7-2 to TRBJ2-1, with 10 nucleotides matching TRBD2. Trimming removed 4 bases from V and 2 bases from J; junction bases left unmatched: 5. Germline CDR1 SGHTA, CDR2 FQGNSA. The CDR3 extends over 16 amino acids.

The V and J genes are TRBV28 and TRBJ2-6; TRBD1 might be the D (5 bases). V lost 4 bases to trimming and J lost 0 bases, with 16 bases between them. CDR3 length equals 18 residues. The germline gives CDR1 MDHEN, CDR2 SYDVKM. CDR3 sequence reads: CASSSPQGLASGANVLTF. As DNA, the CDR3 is TGTGCCAGCAGTTCTCCTCAGGGCCTTGCCTCTGGGGCCAACGTCCTGACTTTC.

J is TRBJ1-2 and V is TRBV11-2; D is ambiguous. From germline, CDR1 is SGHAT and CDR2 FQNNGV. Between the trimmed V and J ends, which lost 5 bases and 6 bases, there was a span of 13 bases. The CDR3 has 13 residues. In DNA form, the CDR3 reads TGTGCCAGCAGCATGAACCCCATTGATGGCTACACCTTC. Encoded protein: CASSMNPIDGYTF. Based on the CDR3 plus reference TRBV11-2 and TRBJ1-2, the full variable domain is EAGVAQSPRYKIIEKRQSVAFWCNPISGHATLYWYQQILGQGPKLLIQFQNNGVVDDSQLPKDRFSAERLKGVDSTLKIQPAKLEDSAVYLCASSMNPIDGYTFGSGTRLTVV.